The source of this T cell receptor (beta chain) is a study of response to subunit inactivated influenza vaccine. Notes on the study in general: The study's authors posited that every seasonal influenza vaccination enlists few new T cells.

Germline-derived CDR1 and CDR2 are MDHEN and SYDVKM. The CDR3 extends over 17 amino acids. V was pared by 4 bases and J by 0 bases, with 8 bases of the junction left unmatched. TCRdb reanalysed the RT-PCR reads using MiXCR and keeps one entry per CDR3 protein. The sample has approximately 700,000 distinct CDR3 sequences, over 11% seen once. Concerning this clonotype itself: The antigen remains unidentified.

This sequence joins TRBV28 and TRBJ2-1, with 8 positions matching TRBD2. Here the sequenced sample was PBMCs from blood, taken 14 to 15 days before vaccination. The receptor was derived from a man between 50 and 59 years old who received an inactivated influenza vaccine. The CDR3 is CASSSVIAGTSYNEQFF. DNA of the CDR3: TGTGCCAGCAGTTCGGTAATAGCGGGGACCTCCTACAATGAGCAGTTCTTC.